Sequencing of this T cell receptor (beta chain) was carried out in a study of blood T cell repertoires in COVID-19. Study summary: Researchers got acute and convalescent COVID-19 samples from the United States, Italy and Spain. T cells, B-cell-depleted T cells, or PBMCs provided the cDNA or gDNA that served as material.

In the original processing: Amplification of reference gene primers was used by the study to estimate nucleated cell counts. Using immunoSEQ multiplex PCR, the repertoire was profiled, and TCRdb retains in-frame clones only, with some absent. The V and J calls and the clone size are those of that table, but D and trimming were determined from the DNA. The table shows about 35,000 clones, with 75% to 85% occurring only once. This CDR3 is 13 amino acids long. The germline V and J ends were trimmed by 3 bases and 8 bases, with 13 bases remaining between them. This chain connects TRBV12-3 or TRBV12-4 to TRBJ1-2; possibly TRBD1 for D (6 bases). Sequencing input: peripheral blood. This TCR came from a woman aged 65 to 85 with acute or convalescent COVID-19. CDR3 nucleotides: TGTGCCAGCAGTTTTTGGGGGGGCGGCGGCTACACCTTC. Amino acid sequence: CASSFWGGGGYTF.